Ten or more counts support the clone carrying this T cell receptor (beta chain). Its antigen is unidentified. Mismatch with germline at one junction end may stem from a read error. The data were taken from a study of metastatic and nonmetastatic thyroid tumors. Study at large: Malignant thyroid and benign thyroid patients provided blood and tumor or nodule tissue whose repertoires were compared.

The germline gives CDR1 MNHEY, CDR2 SMNVEV (reference sequence). The CDR3 spans 14 residues. Notes on the study in general: Benign nodules reportedly had significantly lower TCR beta diversity than malignant thyroid tumors in blood and tumor.

Thyroid surgery was preceded by no treatment in any patient. Per the original data handling: Across clinicopathological groups, CDR3 differences served as the basis for building a distant-metastasis classifier for papillary thyroid cancer. TCRdb re-called the PCR reads via MiXCR. These V and J calls are TCRdb output, not the study's own analysis. The data show approximately 34,000 clones, about a sixth seen once. The sample was blood. This receptor was obtained from a female donor with papillary thyroid cancer or a benign thyroid nodule (not recorded which). Some clones in this sample may be carry-over from other donors' samples. V gene TRBV27 combines with J gene TRBJ1-1, with 9 bases fitting TRBD1. CDR3 DNA: TGTGCCAGCAGTAAAGGGACAGGGAACGCTGAAGCTTTCTTT. It yields the protein CASSKGTGNAEAFF.